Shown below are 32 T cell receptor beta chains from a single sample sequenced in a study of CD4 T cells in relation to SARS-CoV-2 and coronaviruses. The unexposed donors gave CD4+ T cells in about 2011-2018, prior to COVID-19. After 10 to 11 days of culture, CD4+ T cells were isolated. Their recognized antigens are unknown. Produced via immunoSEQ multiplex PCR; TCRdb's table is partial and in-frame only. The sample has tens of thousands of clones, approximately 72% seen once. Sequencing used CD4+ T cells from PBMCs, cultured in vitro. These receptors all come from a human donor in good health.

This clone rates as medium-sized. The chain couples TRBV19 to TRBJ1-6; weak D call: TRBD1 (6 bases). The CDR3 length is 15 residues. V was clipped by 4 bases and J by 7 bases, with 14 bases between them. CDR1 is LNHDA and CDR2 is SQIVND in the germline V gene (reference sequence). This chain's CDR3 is CASSTLQGDNSPLHF. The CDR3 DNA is TGTGCCAGTAGTACTCTACAGGGCGACAATTCACCCCTCCACTTT.

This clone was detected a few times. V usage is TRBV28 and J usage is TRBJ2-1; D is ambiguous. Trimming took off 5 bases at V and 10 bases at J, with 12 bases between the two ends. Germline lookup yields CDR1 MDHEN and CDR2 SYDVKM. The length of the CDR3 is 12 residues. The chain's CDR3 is CASSVQEKEQFF. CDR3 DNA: TGTGCCAGCAGTGTCCAGGAGAAGGAGCAGTTCTTC.

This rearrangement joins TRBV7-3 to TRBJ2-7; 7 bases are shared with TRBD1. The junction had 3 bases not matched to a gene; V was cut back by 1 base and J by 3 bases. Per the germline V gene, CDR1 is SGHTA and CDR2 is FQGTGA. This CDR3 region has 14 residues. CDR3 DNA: TGTGCCAGCAGCTTAATCGGGACAGACTACGAGCAGTACTTC. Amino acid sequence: CASSLIGTDYEQYF.

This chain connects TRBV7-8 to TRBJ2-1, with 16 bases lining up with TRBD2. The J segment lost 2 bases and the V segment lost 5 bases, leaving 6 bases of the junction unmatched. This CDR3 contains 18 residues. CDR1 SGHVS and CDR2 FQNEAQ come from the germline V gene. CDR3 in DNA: TGTGCCAGCAGCCCCGGGACTAGCGGGAGGGATCCCTACAATGAGCAGTTCTTC. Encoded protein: CASSPGTSGRDPYNEQFF.

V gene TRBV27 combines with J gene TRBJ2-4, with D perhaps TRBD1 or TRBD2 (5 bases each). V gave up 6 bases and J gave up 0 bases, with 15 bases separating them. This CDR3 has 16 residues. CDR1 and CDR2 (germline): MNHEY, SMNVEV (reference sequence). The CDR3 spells CASRPGTGLAKNIQYF. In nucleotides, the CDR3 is TGTGCCAGCAGGCCCGGGACCGGACTAGCCAAAAACATTCAGTACTTC.

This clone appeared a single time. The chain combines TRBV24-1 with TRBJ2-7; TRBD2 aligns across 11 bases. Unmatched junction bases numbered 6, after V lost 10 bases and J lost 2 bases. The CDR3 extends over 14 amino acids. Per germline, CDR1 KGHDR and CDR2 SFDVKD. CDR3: CATGSSGRTYEQYF. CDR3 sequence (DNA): TGTGCCACAGGGTCTAGCGGGAGGACCTACGAGCAGTACTTC.

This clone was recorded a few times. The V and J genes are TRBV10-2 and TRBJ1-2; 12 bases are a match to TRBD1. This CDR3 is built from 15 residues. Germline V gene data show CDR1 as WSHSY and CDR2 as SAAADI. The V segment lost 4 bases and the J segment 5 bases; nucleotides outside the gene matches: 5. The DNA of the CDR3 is TGCGCCAGCAGTGCGGGACAGGGGGCACGGTATGGCTACACCTTC. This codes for CASSAGQGARYGYTF.

This CDR3 is CASRSGTGSYEQYF. The CDR3 nucleotides are TGTGCCAGCAGGTCCGGGACAGGGTCCTACGAGCAGTACTTC. The V and J genes are TRBV6-6 and TRBJ2-7, with 9 bases fitting TRBD1. The CDR3 consists of 14 residues. The V segment lost 6 bases and the J segment 1 base; nucleotides outside the gene matches: 4. Germline V gene sequence: CDR1 MNHNY, CDR2 SVGAGI (reference sequence).

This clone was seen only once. The CDR3 sequence: CAIAGTSGTLSYNEQFF. The CDR3 DNA sequence: TGTGCCATCGCTGGGACTAGCGGGACTTTATCCTACAATGAGCAGTTCTTC. The chain links TRBV10-3 to TRBJ2-1, with 13 bases fitting TRBD2. J was trimmed by 1 base and V by 8 bases; bases with no gene match: 8. The length of the CDR3 is 17 residues. Germline-derived CDR1 and CDR2 are ENHRY and SYGVKD.

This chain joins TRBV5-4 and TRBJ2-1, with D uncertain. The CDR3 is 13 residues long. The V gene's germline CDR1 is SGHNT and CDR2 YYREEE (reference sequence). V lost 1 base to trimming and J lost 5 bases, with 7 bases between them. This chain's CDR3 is CASSLSGNNEQFF. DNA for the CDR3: TGTGCCAGCAGCTTGTCAGGAAACAATGAGCAGTTCTTC. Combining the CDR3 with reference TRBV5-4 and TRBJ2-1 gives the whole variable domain ETGVTQSPTHLIKTRGQQVTLRCSSQSGHNTVSWYQQALGQGPQFIFQYYREEENGRGNFPPRFSGLQFPNYSSELNVNALELDDSALYLCASSLSGNNEQFFGPGTRLTVL.

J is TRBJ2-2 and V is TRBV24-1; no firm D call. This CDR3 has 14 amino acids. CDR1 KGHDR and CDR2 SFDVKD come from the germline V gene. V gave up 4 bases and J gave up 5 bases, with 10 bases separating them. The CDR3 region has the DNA TGTGCCACCAGTGAGATTCAGGCTACCGGGGAGCTGTTTTTT. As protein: CATSEIQATGELFF.

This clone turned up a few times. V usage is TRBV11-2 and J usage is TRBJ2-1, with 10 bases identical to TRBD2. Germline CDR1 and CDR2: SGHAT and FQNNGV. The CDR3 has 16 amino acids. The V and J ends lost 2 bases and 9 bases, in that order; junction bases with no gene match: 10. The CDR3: CASSLRVASGRVEQFF. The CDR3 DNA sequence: TGTGCCAGCAGCTTAAGGGTGGCTAGCGGGAGAGTTGAGCAGTTCTTC.

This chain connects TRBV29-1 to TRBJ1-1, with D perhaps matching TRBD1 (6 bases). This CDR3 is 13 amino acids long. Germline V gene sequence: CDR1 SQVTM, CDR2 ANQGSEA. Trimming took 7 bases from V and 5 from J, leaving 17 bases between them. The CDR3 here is CSAVQQGGTEAFF. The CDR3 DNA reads TGCAGCGCTGTTCAACAGGGTGGTACTGAAGCTTTCTTT.

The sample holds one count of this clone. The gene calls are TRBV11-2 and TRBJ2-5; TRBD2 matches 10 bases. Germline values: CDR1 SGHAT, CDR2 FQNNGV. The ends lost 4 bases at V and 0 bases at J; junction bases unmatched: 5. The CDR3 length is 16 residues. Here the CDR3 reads CASSSPTSGYQETQYF. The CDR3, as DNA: TGTGCCAGCAGCTCCCCGACTAGCGGGTACCAAGAGACCCAGTACTTC.

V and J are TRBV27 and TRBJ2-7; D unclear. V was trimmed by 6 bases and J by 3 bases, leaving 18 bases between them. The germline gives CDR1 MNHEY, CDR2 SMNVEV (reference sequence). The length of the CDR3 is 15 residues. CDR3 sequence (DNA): TGTGCCAGCAGCCCCCGGTTCGACAAAGACTACGAGCAGTACTTC. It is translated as CASSPRFDKDYEQYF.

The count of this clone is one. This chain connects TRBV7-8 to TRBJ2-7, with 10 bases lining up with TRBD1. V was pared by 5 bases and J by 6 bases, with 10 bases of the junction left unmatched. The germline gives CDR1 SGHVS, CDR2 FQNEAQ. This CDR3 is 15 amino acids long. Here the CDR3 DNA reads TGTGCCAGCAGCCCCGGGGACAGGGGAAAGTTCGAGCAGTACTTC. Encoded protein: CASSPGDRGKFEQYF.

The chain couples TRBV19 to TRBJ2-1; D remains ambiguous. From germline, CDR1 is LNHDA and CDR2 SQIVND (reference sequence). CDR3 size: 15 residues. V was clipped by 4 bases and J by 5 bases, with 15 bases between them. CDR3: CASSNTFLYHNEQFF. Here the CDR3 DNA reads TGTGCCAGTAGTAACACCTTCCTATACCACAATGAGCAGTTCTTC.

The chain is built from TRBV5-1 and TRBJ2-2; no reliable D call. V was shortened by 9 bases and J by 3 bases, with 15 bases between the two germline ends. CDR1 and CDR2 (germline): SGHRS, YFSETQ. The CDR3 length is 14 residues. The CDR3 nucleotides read TGCGCCACCACATCGGAAGGTTACACCGGGGAGCTGTTTTTT. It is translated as CATTSEGYTGELFF. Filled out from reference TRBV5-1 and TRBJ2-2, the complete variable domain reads KAGVTQTPRYLIKTRGQQVTLSCSPISGHRSVSWYQQTPGQGLQFLFEYFSETQRNKGNFPGRFSGRQFSNSRSEMNVSTLELGDSALYLCATTSEGYTGELFFGEGSRLTVL.

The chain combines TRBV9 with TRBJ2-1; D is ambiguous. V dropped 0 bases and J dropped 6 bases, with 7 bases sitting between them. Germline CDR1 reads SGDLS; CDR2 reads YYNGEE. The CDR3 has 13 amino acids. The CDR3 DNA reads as TGTGCCAGCAGCGTAGACTTGGGCAATGAGCAGTTCTTC. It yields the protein CASSVDLGNEQFF.

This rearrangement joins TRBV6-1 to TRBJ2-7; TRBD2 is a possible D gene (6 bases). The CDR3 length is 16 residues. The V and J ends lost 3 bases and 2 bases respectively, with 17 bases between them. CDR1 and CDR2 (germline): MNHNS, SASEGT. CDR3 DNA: TGTGCCAGCAGTGAGAGTGTGGGTAGCGGACCCTACGAGCAGTACTTC. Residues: CASSESVGSGPYEQYF.

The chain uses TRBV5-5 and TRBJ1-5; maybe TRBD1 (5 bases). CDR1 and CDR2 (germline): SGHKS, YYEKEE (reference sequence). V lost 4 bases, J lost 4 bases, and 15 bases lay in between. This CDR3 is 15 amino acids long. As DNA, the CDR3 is TGTGCCAGCAGCAAATCCGGGACGGAGAATCAGCCCCAGCATTTT. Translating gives CASSKSGTENQPQHF.

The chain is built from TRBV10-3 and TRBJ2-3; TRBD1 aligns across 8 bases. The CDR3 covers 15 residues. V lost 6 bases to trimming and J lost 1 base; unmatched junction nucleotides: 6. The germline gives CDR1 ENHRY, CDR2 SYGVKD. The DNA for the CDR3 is TGTGCCATCAGCCGACAGGGGTTAGGCACAGATACGCAGTATTTT. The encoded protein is CAISRQGLGTDTQYF.

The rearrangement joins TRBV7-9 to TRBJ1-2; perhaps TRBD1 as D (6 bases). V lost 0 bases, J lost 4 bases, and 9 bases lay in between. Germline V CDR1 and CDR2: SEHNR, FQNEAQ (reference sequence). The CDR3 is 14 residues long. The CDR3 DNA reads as TGTGCCAGCAGCTTAGCGCTGGACAGCTATGGCTACACCTTC. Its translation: CASSLALDSYGYTF.

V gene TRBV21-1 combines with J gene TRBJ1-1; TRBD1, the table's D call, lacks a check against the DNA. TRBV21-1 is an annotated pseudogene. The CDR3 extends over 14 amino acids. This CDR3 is CASSKGQENTEAFF. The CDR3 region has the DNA TGTGCCAGCAGCAAAGGACAGGAGAACACTGAAGCTTTCTTT.

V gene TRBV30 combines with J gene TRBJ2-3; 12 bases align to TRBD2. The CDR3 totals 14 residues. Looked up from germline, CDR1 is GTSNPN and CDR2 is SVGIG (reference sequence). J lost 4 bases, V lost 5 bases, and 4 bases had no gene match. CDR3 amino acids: CAWGLAGRSDTQYF. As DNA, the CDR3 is TGTGCCTGGGGACTAGCGGGACGGTCAGATACGCAGTATTTT. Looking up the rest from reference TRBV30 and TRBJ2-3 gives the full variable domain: SQTIHQWPATLVQPVGSPLSLECTVEGTSNPNLYWYRQAAGRGLQLLFYSVGIGQISSEVPQNLSASRPQDRQFILSSKKLLLSDSGFYLCAWGLAGRSDTQYFGPGTRLTVL.

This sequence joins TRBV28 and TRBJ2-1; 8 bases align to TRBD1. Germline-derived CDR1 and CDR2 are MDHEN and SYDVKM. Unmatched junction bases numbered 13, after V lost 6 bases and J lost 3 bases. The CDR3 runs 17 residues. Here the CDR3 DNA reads TGTGCCAGCAGGGGGAGAGACAGGGGACGGATCTACAATGAGCAGTTCTTC. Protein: CASRGRDRGRIYNEQFF.

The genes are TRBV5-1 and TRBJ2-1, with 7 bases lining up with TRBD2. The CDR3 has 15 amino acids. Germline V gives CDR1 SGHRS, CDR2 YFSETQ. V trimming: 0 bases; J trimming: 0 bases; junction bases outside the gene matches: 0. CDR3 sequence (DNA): TGCGCCAGCAGCTTGGGCGGGAGCTCCTACAATGAGCAGTTCTTC. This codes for CASSLGGSSYNEQFF.

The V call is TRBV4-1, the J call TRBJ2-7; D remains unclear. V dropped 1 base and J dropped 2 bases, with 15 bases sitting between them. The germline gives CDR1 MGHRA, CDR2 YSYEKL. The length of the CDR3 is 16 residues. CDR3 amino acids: CASSQVVARLPYEQYF. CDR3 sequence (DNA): TGCGCCAGCAGCCAAGTGGTTGCCAGGCTCCCCTACGAGCAGTACTTC.

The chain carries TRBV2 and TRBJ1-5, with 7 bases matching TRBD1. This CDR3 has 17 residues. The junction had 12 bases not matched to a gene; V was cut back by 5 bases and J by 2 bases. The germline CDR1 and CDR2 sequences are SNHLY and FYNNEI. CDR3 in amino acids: CASSKEGDRVGNQPQHF. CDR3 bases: TGTGCCAGCAGTAAAGAAGGCGACAGGGTGGGCAATCAGCCCCAGCATTTT.

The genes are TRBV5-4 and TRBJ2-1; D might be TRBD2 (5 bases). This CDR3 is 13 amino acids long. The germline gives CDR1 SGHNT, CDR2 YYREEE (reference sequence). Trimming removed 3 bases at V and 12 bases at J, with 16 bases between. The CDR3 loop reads CASSSLLGSGQFF. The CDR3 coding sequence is TGTGCCAGCAGCTCCCTACTAGGGTCGGGGCAGTTCTTC.

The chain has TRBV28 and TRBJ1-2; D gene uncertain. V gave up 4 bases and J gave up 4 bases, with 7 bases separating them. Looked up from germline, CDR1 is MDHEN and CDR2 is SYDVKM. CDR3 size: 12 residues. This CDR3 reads CASSSQGYGYTF. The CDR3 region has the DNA TGTGCCAGCAGTTCCCAAGGCTATGGCTACACCTTC.

The CDR3 sequence: CASSVDWGISYEQYF. The CDR3 bases are TGTGCCAGCAGCGTGGATTGGGGGATCTCCTACGAGCAGTACTTC. The chain has TRBV9 and TRBJ2-7; D assignment may be TRBD1 or TRBD2 (5 bases each). Germline values: CDR1 SGDLS, CDR2 YYNGEE. The V gene lost 2 bases and the J gene lost 0 bases, with 12 bases spanning the gap. CDR3 length equals 15 residues.